This T cell receptor (beta chain) emerged from a study of T-cell memory formation after mild COVID-19. Study-level findings and limits: Chiefly within CM and EM were the contracting CD4+ clones; CD8+ ones were within EMRA. Memory from before infection featured some responding clones, which suggests cross-reactive memory joined.

On this clonotype itself: The antigen is unknown.

After 5'RACE with constant-segment primers, TCR alpha and TCR beta cDNA libraries carrying sample barcodes and UMIs were obtained. TCRdb analysed the 5' RACE reads with MiXCR anew, one entry per CDR3 protein. The data hold over 300,000 distinct CDR3 sequences, with about 20% observed a single time. The sequence was obtained from a man aged 18-30 years who had mild COVID-19 (a few samples of this study predate the infection). Cell type and time point are not known. Input material: PBMCs or a T cell subset sorted from them (not recorded which).

The CDR3 loop is CASSPGPSGGAGQYF. The DNA of the CDR3 is TGTGCCAGCAGCCCGGGGCCCAGCGGGGGGGCGGGGCAGTACTTC. This chain connects TRBV7-8 to TRBJ2-7; 10 bases map to TRBD2. The germline V gene encodes CDR1 SGHVS and CDR2 FQNEAQ. The CDR3 sequence is 15 residues long. V trimming: 5 bases; J trimming: 9 bases; junction bases outside the gene matches: 13.